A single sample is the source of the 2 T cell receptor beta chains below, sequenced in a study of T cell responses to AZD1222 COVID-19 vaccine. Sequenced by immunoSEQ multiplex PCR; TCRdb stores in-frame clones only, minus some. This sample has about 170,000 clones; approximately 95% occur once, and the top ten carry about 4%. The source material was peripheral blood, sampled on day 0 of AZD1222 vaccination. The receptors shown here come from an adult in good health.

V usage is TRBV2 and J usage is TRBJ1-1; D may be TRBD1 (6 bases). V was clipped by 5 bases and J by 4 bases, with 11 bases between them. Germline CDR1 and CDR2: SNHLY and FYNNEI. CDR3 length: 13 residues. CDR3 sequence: CASSYDRRTEAFF. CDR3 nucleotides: TGTGCCAGCAGTTATGACAGGCGCACTGAAGCTTTCTTT.

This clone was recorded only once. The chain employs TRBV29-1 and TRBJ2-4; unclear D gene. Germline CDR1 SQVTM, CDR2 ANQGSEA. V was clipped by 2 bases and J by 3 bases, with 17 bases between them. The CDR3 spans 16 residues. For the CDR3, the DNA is TGCAGCGTTGAAATCGTACAGACCCGTTACAAAAACATTCAGTACTTC. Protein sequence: CSVEIVQTRYKNIQYF.